Each of the 24 T cell receptor beta chains below was sequenced from the same sample in a study of radiation and T cells in renal cell carcinoma. Treatment denoted: 15 Gy SBRT to primary tumor, nephrectomy 4 weeks later. Here immunoSEQ multiplex PCR was the method, and the copy in TCRdb shows in-frame clones only, minus some. The table shows some 14,000 clones, with around three fifths occurring only once. This sample comprised tumor tissue, obtained from a patient whose treatment included radiotherapy and nephrectomy. These receptors all come from a woman between 65 and 79 years old with renal cell carcinoma.

The V call is TRBV7-7, the J call TRBJ2-1; 10 nucleotides line up with TRBD1. V trimming: 5 bases; J trimming: 0 bases; junction bases outside the gene matches: 4. CDR1 and CDR2 (germline): SSHAT, FNYEAQ (reference sequence). The CDR3 is 16 residues long. CDR3 in DNA: TGTGCCAGCAGCCCGGGGACAGGGGACTCCTACAATGAGCAGTTCTTC. Its translation is CASSPGTGDSYNEQFF.

The V gene is TRBV6-5, the J gene TRBJ2-7; TRBD2 aligns across 12 bases. J lost 1 base, V lost 6 bases, and 4 bases had no gene match. The CDR3 runs 15 residues. Germline V lookup: CDR1 MNHEY, CDR2 SVGAGI. CDR3 region: CASRILAGGSYEQYF. In DNA form, the CDR3 reads TGTGCCAGCAGAATACTAGCGGGGGGTTCCTACGAGCAGTACTTC.

This chain connects TRBV7-3 to TRBJ1-1; no clear D gene. Trimming removed 4 bases from V and 7 bases from J, with 16 bases in between. Per germline, CDR1 SGHTA and CDR2 FQGTGA. This CDR3 region has 14 residues. CDR3 DNA: TGTGCCAGCAGCTCCCAGGCCGGGTCAGATGAAGCTTTCTTT. Translating gives CASSSQAGSDEAFF. Complete variable domain (other parts from reference TRBV7-3 and TRBJ1-1): GAGVSQTPSNKVTEKGKYVELRCDPISGHTALYWYRQSLGQGPEFLIYFQGTGAADDSGLPNDRFFAVRPEGSVSTLKIQRTERGDSAVYLCASSSQAGSDEAFFGQGTRLTVV.

CDR3 sequence (DNA): TGTGCCAGCAGCCTTGCGACTAGCGGGACATACGAGCAGTACTTC. Its protein is CASSLATSGTYEQYF. The gene calls are TRBV7-2 and TRBJ2-7; 11 bases fit TRBD2. Germline loops: CDR1 SGHTA, CDR2 FQGNSA. The V gene end was trimmed by 5 bases and the J gene end by 4 bases; junction bases not matched to a gene: 7. The CDR3 has 15 amino acids.

Notes on this clone: At one end, the junction sequence differs from germline, possibly due to a read error. The chain recombines TRBV4-1 with TRBJ1-1; tentative D call: TRBD1 (5 bases). CDR3 length: 13 amino acids. From germline, CDR1 is MGHRA and CDR2 YSYEKL. CDR3 nucleotide sequence: TGTGCCAGCAGCCAGGACACGAACACTGAAGCTTTCTTT. It encodes CASSQDTNTEAFF.

This clone was seen a handful of times. This chain joins TRBV10-1 and TRBJ1-1, with 8 bases aligning to TRBD1. From germline, CDR1 is WNHNN and CDR2 SYGVQD (reference sequence). The CDR3 is made up of 12 amino acids. V shed 4 bases and J 5 bases; nucleotides not matched to a gene: 0. CDR3 coding DNA: TGCGCCAGCAGTGGACAGGGGACTGAAGCTTTCTTT. This codes for CASSGQGTEAFF.

This clone was picked up one time. This rearrangement joins TRBV7-8 to TRBJ2-7; no firm D call. Trimming left V 5 bases short and J 5 bases short, with 7 bases between. Germline loops: CDR1 SGHVS, CDR2 FQNEAQ. The CDR3 length is 11 residues. The CDR3 bases are TGTGCCAGCAGCCACACCCACGAGCAGTACTTC. Residues: CASSHTHEQYF.

The V and J genes are TRBV10-3 and TRBJ2-4; D not resolved. The CDR3 covers 14 residues. The V end was cut by 2 bases, the J end by 0 bases, with 5 bases between. Looked up from germline, CDR1 is ENHRY and CDR2 is SYGVKD. CDR3 sequence: CAISEALAKNIQYF. Written as DNA, the CDR3 is TGTGCCATCAGTGAGGCCTTAGCCAAAAACATTCAGTACTTC.

This clone came up once. This chain joins TRBV10-3 and TRBJ2-7, with 8 bases that match TRBD2. This CDR3 is 20 amino acids long. Germline V gene data show CDR1 as ENHRY and CDR2 as SYGVKD. The J segment lost 4 bases and the V segment lost 2 bases, leaving 22 bases of the junction unmatched. Written as DNA, the CDR3 is TGTGCCATCAGTGAGCCCGGGGCAGCGGGAGATCCCCAAACGGCGTACGAGCAGTACTTC. Translated: CAISEPGAAGDPQTAYEQYF.

This clone was detected only a few times. V gene TRBV7-2 combines with J gene TRBJ2-6; D not certain. V was cut by 3 bases and J by 4 bases, with 4 bases left in between. Germline CDR1 reads SGHTA; CDR2 reads FQGNSA. This CDR3 contains 13 residues. CDR3 bases: TGTGCCAGCAGCTTTTTCGGGGCCAACGTCCTGACTTTC. The encoded protein is CASSFFGANVLTF.

This clone has more than one count but fewer than ten. The V and J genes are TRBV13 and TRBJ1-6; weak D call: TRBD1 (5 bases). Trimming removed 5 bases from V and 3 bases from J, with 14 bases in between. Germline values: CDR1 PRHDT, CDR2 FYEKMQ (reference sequence). The CDR3 runs 16 residues. CDR3 sequence: CASSDQGARYNSPLHF. The DNA of the CDR3 is TGTGCCAGCAGCGATCAGGGAGCGCGCTATAATTCACCCCTCCACTTT.

The chain uses TRBV5-1 and TRBJ2-1; 13 bases are a match to TRBD2. Trimming at V came to 4 bases and at J to 4 bases, leaving 2 bases not matched to a gene. This CDR3 region has 15 residues. CDR1 is SGHRS, CDR2 YFSETQ, per germline. In DNA, the CDR3 is TGCGCCAGCAGCAGGACTAGCGGGGGATACAATGAGCAGTTCTTC. Protein: CASSRTSGGYNEQFF.

Here the CDR3 DNA reads TGCGCCAGCAGCTTGGGGATAGGTTTGTACCAAGAGACCCAGTACTTC. The encoded protein is CASSLGIGLYQETQYF. The chain has TRBV5-1 and TRBJ2-5; D uncertain. V gave up 0 bases and J gave up 0 bases, with 12 bases separating them. CDR3 length equals 16 residues. Germline V lookup: CDR1 SGHRS, CDR2 YFSETQ. The full variable domain, rest sourced from reference TRBV5-1 and TRBJ2-5, is KAGVTQTPRYLIKTRGQQVTLSCSPISGHRSVSWYQQTPGQGLQFLFEYFSETQRNKGNFPGRFSGRQFSNSRSEMNVSTLELGDSALYLCASSLGIGLYQETQYFGPGTRLLVL.

This clone was seen only a few times. This chain joins TRBV29-1 and TRBJ2-1; the D gene is possibly TRBD1 (6 bases). CDR1 and CDR2 from the germline V gene are SQVTM and ANQGSEA. V lost 4 bases to trimming and J lost 10 bases, with 17 bases between them. There are 13 residues in the CDR3. The CDR3 spells CSVGAGDGGEQFF. The CDR3 nucleotides are TGCAGCGTTGGGGCAGGGGACGGTGGAGAGCAGTTCTTC.

The rearrangement uses TRBV5-1 and TRBJ1-4; D possibly corresponds to TRBD1 (5 bases). Germline V gene lookup returns CDR1 SGHRS and CDR2 YFSETQ. The CDR3 contains 16 residues. V was pared by 4 bases and J by 3 bases, with 16 bases between. DNA for the CDR3: TGCGCCAGCAGCCCGGGTACAGGCCCACCTAATGAAAAACTGTTTTTT. Amino acid sequence: CASSPGTGPPNEKLFF.

Here the CDR3 reads CASSETTETAPLHF. CDR3 coding DNA: TGTGCCAGCAGTGAGACGACAGAAACGGCACCCCTCCACTTT. V gene TRBV6-4 combines with J gene TRBJ1-6; D might be TRBD1 (5 bases). The CDR3 sequence is 14 residues long. CDR1 is MRHNA and CDR2 is SNTAGT in the germline V gene. V lost 3 bases to trimming and J lost 11 bases, with 14 bases between them.

The chain recombines TRBV11-2 with TRBJ1-4; 8 bases match TRBD1. V was pared by 3 bases and J by 8 bases, with 5 bases of the junction left unmatched. CDR1 is SGHAT and CDR2 is FQNNGV in the germline V gene. CDR3 size: 14 residues. The CDR3 here is CASSLTGAGEKLFF. CDR3 DNA sequence: TGTGCCAGCAGCTTGACAGGGGCGGGGGAAAAACTGTTTTTT. The variable domain in full, with the rest retrieved from reference TRBV11-2 and TRBJ1-4, is EAGVAQSPRYKIIEKRQSVAFWCNPISGHATLYWYQQILGQGPKLLIQFQNNGVVDDSQLPKDRFSAERLKGVDSTLKIQPAKLEDSAVYLCASSLTGAGEKLFFGSGTQLSVL.

The rearrangement joins TRBV7-9 to TRBJ2-1; D is possibly TRBD1 (6 bases). Trimming took off 5 bases at V and 9 bases at J, with 20 bases between the two ends. There are 15 residues in the CDR3. The germline gives CDR1 SEHNR, CDR2 FQNEAQ (reference sequence). CDR3 nucleotide sequence: TGTGCCAGCAGCCCCCGTGTGGGGGCAGTTGGTGAGCAGTTCTTC. Amino acid sequence: CASSPRVGAVGEQFF.

The rearrangement links TRBV9 to TRBJ2-3, with D perhaps matching TRBD1 (6 bases). The CDR3 has 14 amino acids. V was trimmed by 4 bases and J by 3 bases, leaving 12 bases between them. The germline gives CDR1 SGDLS, CDR2 YYNGEE. CDR3 DNA sequence: TGTGCCAGCAGCTGGGCAGGGGTGACAGATACGCAGTATTTT. Its translation: CASSWAGVTDTQYF. Filled out from reference TRBV9 and TRBJ2-3, the complete variable domain reads DSGVTQTPKHLITATGQRVTLRCSPRSGDLSVYWYQQSLDQGLQFLIQYYNGEERAKGNILERFSAQQFPDLHSELNLSSLELGDSALYFCASSWAGVTDTQYFGPGTRLTVL.

In this sample, this clone turned up many times. This chain uses TRBV2 with TRBJ2-5, with 9 positions matching TRBD2. With V trimmed by 7 bases and J by 2 bases, 11 bases remained unmatched. This CDR3 has 16 amino acids. Germline V gives CDR1 SNHLY, CDR2 FYNNEI. The CDR3 DNA reads TGTGCCAGCAAGACCAGCGGGGGGCCGGGGCAAGAGACCCAGTACTTC. Translating it yields CASKTSGGPGQETQYF.

The chain has TRBV6-5 and TRBJ1-4; weak D call: TRBD1 (5 bases). Deletions cut 6 bases from V and 8 bases from J, with 16 bases between. Germline CDR1 MNHEY, CDR2 SVGAGI. This CDR3 contains 14 residues. The CDR3 DNA follows: TGTGCCAGCAGCCAAGGGGACGTAGAGGAAAAACTGTTTTTT. Its translation: CASSQGDVEEKLFF.

This clone was observed a few times. The V call is TRBV2, the J call TRBJ1-3; D not resolved. The CDR3 sequence is 15 residues long. Trimming removed 0 bases from V and 0 bases from J, with 6 bases in between. Germline loops: CDR1 SNHLY, CDR2 FYNNEI. The CDR3 DNA reads TGTGCCAGCAGTGAAGCGGCCAACTCTGGAAACACCATATATTTT. Residues: CASSEAANSGNTIYF.

This clone was detected a few times. V gene TRBV10-2 combines with J gene TRBJ1-1; D gene ambiguous. V was cut by 3 bases and J by 6 bases, with 8 bases left in between. Germline V gene data show CDR1 as WSHSY and CDR2 as SAAADI. The CDR3 runs 12 residues. The CDR3 sequence is CASSEDIAEAFF. In DNA, the CDR3 is TGCGCCAGCAGTGAAGATATAGCTGAAGCTTTCTTT.

J is TRBJ2-2 and V is TRBV19; TRBD2 matches 8 bases. Germline V gene data show CDR1 as LNHDA and CDR2 as SQIVND (reference sequence). CDR3 size: 14 residues. The ends lost 10 bases at V and 4 bases at J; junction bases unmatched: 8. The CDR3 sequence: CATTGLAGTGELFF. CDR3 nucleotide sequence: TGTGCCACCACGGGGCTAGCGGGCACCGGGGAGCTGTTTTTT.